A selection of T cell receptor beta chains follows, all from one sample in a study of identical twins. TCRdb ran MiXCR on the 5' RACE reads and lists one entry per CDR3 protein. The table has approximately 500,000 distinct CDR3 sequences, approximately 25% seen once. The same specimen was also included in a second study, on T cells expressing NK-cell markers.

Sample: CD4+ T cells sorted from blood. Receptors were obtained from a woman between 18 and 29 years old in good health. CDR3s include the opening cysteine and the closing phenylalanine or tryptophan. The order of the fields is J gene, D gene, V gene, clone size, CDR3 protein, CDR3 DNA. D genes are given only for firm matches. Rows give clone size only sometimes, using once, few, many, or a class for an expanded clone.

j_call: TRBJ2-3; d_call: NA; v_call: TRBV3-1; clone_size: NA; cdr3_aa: CASSRRTGVRTDTQYF; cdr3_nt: TGTGCCAGCAGCCGGAGGACGGGGGTCCGCACAGATACGCAGTATTTT
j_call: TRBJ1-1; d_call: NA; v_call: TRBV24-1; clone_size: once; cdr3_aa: CATSDGVGAFF; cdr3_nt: TGTGCCACCAGTGATGGGGTCGGAGCTTTCTTT
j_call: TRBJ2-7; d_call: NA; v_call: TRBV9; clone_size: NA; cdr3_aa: CASSAEGRGKVYEQYF; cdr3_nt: TGTGCCAGCAGCGCAGAAGGACGGGGGAAGGTCTACGAGCAGTACTTC
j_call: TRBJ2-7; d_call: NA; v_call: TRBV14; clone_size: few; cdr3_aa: CASSLGHRTLSYEQYF; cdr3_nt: TGTGCCAGCAGCCTCGGCCACCGGACCCTCTCCTACGAGCAGTACTTC
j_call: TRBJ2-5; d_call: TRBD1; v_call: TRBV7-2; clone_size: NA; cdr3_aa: CASSLNRGTWETQYF; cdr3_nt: TGTGCCAGCAGCTTGAACAGGGGGACCTGGGAGACCCAGTACTTC
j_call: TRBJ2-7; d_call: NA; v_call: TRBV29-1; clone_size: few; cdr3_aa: CSVAGDREYEQYF; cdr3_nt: TGCAGCGTTGCAGGGGACCGCGAATACGAGCAGTACTTC
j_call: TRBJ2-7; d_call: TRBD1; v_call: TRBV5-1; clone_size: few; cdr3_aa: CASSSGTGLAEQYF; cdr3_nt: TGCGCCAGCAGCTCCGGGACAGGCCTAGCCGAGCAGTACTTC
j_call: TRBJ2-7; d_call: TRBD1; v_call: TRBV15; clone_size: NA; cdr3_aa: CATSPRTGGSYEQYF; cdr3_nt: TGTGCCACCAGCCCGCGGACAGGGGGTTCCTACGAGCAGTACTTC
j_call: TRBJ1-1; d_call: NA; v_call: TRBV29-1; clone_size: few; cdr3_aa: CSVVGRPNTEAFF; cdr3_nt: TGCAGCGTCGTGGGGAGACCCAACACTGAAGCTTTCTTT
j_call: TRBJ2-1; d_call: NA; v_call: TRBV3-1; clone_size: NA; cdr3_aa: CASSRGLFAPYNEQFF; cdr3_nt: TGTGCCAGCAGCCGAGGACTATTCGCCCCCTACAATGAGCAGTTCTTC
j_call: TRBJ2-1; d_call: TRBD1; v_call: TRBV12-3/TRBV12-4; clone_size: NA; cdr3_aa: CASSLFVGQGGNEQFF; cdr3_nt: TGTGCCAGCAGTTTATTTGTGGGACAGGGGGGAAATGAGCAGTTCTTC
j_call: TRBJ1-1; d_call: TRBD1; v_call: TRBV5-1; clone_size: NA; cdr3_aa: CASSQGTGRTEAFF; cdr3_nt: TGCGCCAGCAGCCAAGGGACAGGGAGGACTGAAGCTTTCTTT
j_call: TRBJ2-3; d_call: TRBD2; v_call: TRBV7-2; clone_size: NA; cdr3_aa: CASSPRSPGTSGNTQYF; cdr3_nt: TGTGCCAGCAGCCCCCGCTCGCCAGGGACTAGCGGGAATACGCAGTATTTT
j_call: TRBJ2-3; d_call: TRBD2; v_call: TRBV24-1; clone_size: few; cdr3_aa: CATSDPSGRGDTQYF; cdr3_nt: TGTGCCACCAGTGATCCCTCGGGGAGGGGAGATACGCAGTATTTT
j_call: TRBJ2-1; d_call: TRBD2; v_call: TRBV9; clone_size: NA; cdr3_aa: CASSVHQRGEREQFF; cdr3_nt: TGTGCCAGCAGCGTACACCAGCGGGGGGAACGAGAGCAGTTCTTC
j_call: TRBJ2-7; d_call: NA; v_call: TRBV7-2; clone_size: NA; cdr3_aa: CASSLSGASSYEQYF; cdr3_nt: TGTGCCAGCAGCTTATCAGGGGCAAGCTCCTACGAGCAGTACTTC
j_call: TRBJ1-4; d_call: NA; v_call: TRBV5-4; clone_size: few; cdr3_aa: CASSLDGRKLFF; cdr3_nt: TGTGCCAGCAGCTTAGACGGTCGGAAACTGTTTTTT
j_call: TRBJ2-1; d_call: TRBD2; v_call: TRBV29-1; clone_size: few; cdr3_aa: CSVRGTSLSYNEQFF; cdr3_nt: TGCAGCGTTCGGGGGACTAGCCTCTCCTACAATGAGCAGTTCTTC
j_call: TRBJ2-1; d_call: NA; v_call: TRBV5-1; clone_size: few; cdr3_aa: CASSLAVLPSSYNEQFF; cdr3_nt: TGCGCCAGCAGCTTGGCCGTGCTTCCGAGCTCCTACAATGAGCAGTTCTTC
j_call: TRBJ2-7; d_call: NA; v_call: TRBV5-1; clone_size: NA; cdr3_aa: CASSSWSEQYF; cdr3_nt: TGCGCCAGCAGCTCCTGGAGCGAGCAGTACTTC
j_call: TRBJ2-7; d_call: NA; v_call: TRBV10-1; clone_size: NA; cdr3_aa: CASSEFREGREQYF; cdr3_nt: TGCGCCAGCAGTGAGTTTCGGGAAGGCCGCGAGCAGTACTTC
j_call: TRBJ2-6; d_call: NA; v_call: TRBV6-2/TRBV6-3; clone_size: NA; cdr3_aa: CASSHGWTAGANVLTF; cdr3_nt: TGTGCCAGCAGTCACGGATGGACAGCTGGGGCCAACGTCCTGACTTTC
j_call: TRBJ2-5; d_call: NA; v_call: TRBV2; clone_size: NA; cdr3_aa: CASSWGQGGPETQYF; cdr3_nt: TGTGCCAGCAGCTGGGGGCAGGGTGGGCCAGAGACCCAGTACTTC
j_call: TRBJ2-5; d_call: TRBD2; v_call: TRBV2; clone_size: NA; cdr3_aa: CASSRPGLRWETQYF; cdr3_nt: TGTGCCAGCAGCAGACCGGGACTAAGGTGGGAGACCCAGTACTTC
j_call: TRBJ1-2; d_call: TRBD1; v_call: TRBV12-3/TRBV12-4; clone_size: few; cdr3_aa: CASSFYRGSGYTF; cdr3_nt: TGTGCCAGCAGTTTCTACAGGGGAAGTGGCTACACCTTC
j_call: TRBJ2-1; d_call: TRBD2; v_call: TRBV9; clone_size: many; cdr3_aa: CASSPMGTSGRNEQFF; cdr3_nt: TGTGCCAGCAGCCCAATGGGGACTAGCGGGCGCAATGAGCAGTTCTTC
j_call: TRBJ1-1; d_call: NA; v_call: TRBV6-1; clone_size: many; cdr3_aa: CASSTSPVTEAFF; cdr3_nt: TGTGCCAGCAGTACCTCCCCAGTCACTGAAGCTTTCTTT
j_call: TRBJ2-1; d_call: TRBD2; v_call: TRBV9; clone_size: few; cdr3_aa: CASSVASGGLVYEQFF; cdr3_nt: TGTGCCAGCAGCGTAGCTTCGGGGGGGCTTGTGTATGAGCAGTTCTTC
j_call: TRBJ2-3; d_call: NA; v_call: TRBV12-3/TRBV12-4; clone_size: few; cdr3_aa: CASSFQSTIADTQYF; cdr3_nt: TGTGCCAGCAGTTTCCAAAGCACCATAGCAGATACGCAGTATTTT
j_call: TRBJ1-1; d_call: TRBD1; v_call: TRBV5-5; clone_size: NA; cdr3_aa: CASSPTTGIGVGTEAFF; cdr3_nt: TGTGCCAGCAGCCCCACGACAGGGATAGGGGTGGGCACTGAAGCTTTCTTT
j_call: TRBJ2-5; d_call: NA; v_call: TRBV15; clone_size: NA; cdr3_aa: CATSRGGVGQETQYF; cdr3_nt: TGTGCCACCAGCAGAGGGGGGGTAGGCCAAGAGACCCAGTACTTC
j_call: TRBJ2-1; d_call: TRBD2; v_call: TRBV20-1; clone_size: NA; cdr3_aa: CSAEELAGGVNEQFF; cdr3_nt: TGCAGTGCCGAGGAACTAGCGGGGGGGGTCAATGAGCAGTTCTTC
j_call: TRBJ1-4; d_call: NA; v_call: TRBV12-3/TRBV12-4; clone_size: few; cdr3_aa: CASSGRGGNEKLFF; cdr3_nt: TGTGCCAGCAGTGGCCGTGGGGGGAACGAAAAACTGTTTTTT
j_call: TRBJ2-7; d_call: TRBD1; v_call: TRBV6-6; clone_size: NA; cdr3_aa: CASSTGQPYEQYF; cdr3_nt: TGTGCCAGCAGTACGGGACAGCCCTACGAGCAGTACTTC